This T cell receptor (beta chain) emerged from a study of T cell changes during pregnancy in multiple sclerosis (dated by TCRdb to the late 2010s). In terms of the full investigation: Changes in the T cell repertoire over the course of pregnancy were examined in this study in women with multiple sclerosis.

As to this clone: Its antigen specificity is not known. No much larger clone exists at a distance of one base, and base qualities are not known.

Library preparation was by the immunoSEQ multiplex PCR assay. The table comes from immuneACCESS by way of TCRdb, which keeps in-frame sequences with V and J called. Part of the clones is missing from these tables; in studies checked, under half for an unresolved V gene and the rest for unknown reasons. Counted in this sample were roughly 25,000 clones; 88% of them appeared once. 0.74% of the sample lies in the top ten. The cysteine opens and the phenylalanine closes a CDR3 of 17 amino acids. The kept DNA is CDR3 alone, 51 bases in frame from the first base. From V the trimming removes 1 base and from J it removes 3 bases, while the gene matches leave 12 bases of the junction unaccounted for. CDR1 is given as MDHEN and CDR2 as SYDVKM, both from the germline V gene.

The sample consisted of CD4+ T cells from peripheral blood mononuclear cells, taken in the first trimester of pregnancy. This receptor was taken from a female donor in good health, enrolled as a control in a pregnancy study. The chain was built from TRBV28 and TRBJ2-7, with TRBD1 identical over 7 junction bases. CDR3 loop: CASSLYFATGQIYEQYF. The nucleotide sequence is TGTGCCAGCAGTTTATATTTTGCGACGGGACAGATCTACGAGCAGTACTTC.